This TCR beta chain is from a study of vaccination effects on CD4 cells after COVID-19. This clone was seen just once. Its antigen is unidentified. Generated by immunoSEQ multiplex PCR, the TCRdb table keeps only in-frame clones and is missing some. The sample carries approximately 25,000 clones, about three quarters recorded once. V shed 3 bases and J shed 5 bases, with 19 bases lying between them. Germline V gives CDR1 SGHTA, CDR2 FQGNSA. CDR3 length: 16 residues. Antigen-specific CD4+ T cell clonotypes were called by their expansion after viral peptide-pool culture in ViraFEST. Upon completion of 10 to 11 days in culture, CD4+ T cells were isolated. Each participant received a vaccine that was either BNT162b2 or mRNA-1273, given as two doses.

The chain uses TRBV7-2 and TRBJ2-5, with D tentatively TRBD1 (6 bases). This clonotype was sampled from a human donor who received a COVID-19 vaccine. Some clones in this sample may be carry-over from other donors' samples. Sequencing was performed on CD4+ T cells from PBMCs cultured with SARS-CoV-2 spike peptides, taken after COVID-19 vaccination. Written as DNA, the CDR3 is TGTGCCAGCAGCTTTGCCCCGGGCAGGGGAGCGGAGACCCAGTACTTC. Protein sequence: CASSFAPGRGAETQYF.